Sequencing of this T cell receptor beta chain was carried out in a study of cytotoxic CD8 clonotypes in ibrutinib-treated CLL. CDR3 length equals 13 residues. Looked up from germline, CDR1 is SNHLY and CDR2 is FYNNEI. Losses at the gene ends were 7 bases for V and 2 bases for J; bases not matched to a gene: 3. Study-level points and caveats: Sampling times, which were not matched between the groups, differed between sustained-remission patients and progressing patients. At ibrutinib response, clonality increased, and at progression it declined back toward baseline.

Turning to this clone: Its specificity is unknown.

Target depth was 1 in 200,000 to 1 in 1 million T cells, about 10x per clonotype. Profiling relied on immunoSEQ multiplex PCR, and the TCRdb table lists in-frame clones only, not all of them. The sample consists of 130,000 to 150,000 clones, approximately 89% of them appearing once. The chain recombines TRBV2 with TRBJ2-7; 9 nucleotides align to TRBD1. Sample: PBMCs, taken after 12 months of ibrutinib treatment. This receptor was obtained from a human donor with chronic lymphocytic leukemia. The CDR3 is CASNRQGAYEQYF. CDR3 bases: TGTGCCAGCAACCGACAGGGGGCCTACGAGCAGTACTTC.